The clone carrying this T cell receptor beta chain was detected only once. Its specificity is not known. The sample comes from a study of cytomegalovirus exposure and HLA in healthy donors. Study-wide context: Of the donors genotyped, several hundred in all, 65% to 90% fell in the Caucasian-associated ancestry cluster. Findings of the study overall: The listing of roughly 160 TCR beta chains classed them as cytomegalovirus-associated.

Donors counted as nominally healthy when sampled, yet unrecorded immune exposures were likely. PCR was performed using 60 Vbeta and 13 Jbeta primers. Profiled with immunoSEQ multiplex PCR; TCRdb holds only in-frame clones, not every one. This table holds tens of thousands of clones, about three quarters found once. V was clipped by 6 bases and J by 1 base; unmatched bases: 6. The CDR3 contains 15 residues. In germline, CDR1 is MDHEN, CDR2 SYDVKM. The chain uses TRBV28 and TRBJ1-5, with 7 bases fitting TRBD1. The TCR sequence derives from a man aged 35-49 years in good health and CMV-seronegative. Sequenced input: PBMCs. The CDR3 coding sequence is TGTGCCAGCAGCGGACAGGTTTTGAGCAATCAGCCCCAGCATTTT. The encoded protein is CASSGQVLSNQPQHF.